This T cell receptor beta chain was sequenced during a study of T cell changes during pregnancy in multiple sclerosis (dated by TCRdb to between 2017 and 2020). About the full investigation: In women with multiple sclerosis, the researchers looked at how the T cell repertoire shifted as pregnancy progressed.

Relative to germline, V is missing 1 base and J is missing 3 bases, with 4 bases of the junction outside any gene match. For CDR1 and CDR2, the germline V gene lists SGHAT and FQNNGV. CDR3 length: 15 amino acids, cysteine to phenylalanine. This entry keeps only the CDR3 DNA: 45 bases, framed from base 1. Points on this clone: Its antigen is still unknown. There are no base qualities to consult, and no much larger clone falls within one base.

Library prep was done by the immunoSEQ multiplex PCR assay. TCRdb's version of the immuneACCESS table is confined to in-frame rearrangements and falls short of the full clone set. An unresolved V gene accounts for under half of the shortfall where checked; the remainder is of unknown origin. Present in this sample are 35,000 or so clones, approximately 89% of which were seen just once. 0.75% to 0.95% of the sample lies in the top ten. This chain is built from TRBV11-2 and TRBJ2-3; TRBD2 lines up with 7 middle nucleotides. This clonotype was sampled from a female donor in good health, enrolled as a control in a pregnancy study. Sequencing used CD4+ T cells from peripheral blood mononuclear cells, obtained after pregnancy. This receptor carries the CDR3 CASSLAGGFTDTQYF. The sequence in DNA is TGTGCCAGCAGCTTAGCCGGGGGGTTTACAGATACGCAGTATTTT.